This TCR beta chain comes out of a study of beta chain features in type 1 diabetes. General study points: Junctions at VDJ sites from type 1 diabetes patients had fewer insertions and more deletions.

Sampling consisted of one heparinised blood draw per donor, averaging approximately 120 mL. Based on CD45RO/CCR7/CD25/CD127/CD95/CD27, CD4+ regulatory, stem cell-like memory, naive and central memory cells were sorted. Germline loops: CDR1 MNHNS, CDR2 SASEGT. The CDR3 is 12 residues long. Between the trimmed V and J ends, which lost 2 bases and 7 bases, there was a span of 9 bases. Isolated RNA was reverse transcribed in full, so expressed TCRB transcripts were sequenced. Libraries were prepared by immunoSEQ multiplex PCR; TCRdb keeps only in-frame clonotypes and omits some of them. The sample yields under 450,000 clones, about 14% seen once. A word on this clone: Its antigen remains unidentified.

The chain joins TRBV6-1 to TRBJ2-7; no firm D call. The source is a man younger than 45 in good health. The sample comprised naive CD4+ T cells from blood. Here the CDR3 reads CASSETSWEQYV. DNA for the CDR3: TGTGCCAGCAGTGAAACTTCGTGGGAGCAGTACGTC.